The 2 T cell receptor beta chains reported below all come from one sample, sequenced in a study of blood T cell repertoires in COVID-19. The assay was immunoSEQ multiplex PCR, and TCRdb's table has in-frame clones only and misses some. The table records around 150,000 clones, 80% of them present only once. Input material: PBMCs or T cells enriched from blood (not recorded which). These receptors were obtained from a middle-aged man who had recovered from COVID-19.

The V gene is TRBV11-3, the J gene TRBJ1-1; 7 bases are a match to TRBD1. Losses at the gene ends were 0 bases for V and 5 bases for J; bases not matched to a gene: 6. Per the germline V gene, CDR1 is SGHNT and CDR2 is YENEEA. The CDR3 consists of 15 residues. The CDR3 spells CASSLDHRGGTEAFF. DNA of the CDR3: TGTGCCAGCAGCTTAGATCACAGGGGAGGAACTGAAGCTTTCTTT.

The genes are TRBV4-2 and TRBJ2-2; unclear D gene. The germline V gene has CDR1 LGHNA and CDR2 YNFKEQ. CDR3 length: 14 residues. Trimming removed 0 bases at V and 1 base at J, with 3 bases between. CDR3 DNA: TGTGCCAGCAGCCAAGATATGAACACCGGGGAGCTGTTTTTT. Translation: CASSQDMNTGELFF.